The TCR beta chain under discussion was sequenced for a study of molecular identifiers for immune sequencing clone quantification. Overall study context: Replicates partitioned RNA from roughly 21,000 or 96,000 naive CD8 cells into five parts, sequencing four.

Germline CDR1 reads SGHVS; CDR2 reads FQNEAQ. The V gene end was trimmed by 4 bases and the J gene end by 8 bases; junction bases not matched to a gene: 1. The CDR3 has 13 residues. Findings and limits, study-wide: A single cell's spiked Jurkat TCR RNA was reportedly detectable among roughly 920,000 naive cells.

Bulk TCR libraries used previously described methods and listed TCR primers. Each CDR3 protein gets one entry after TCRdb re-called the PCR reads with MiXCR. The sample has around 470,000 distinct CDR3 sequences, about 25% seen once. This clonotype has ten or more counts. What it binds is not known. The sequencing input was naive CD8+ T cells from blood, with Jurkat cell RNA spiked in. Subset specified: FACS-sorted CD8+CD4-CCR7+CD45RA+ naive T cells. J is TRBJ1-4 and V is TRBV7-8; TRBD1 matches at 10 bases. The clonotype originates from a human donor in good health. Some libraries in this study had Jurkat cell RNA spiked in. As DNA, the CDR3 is TGTGCCAGCAGCTGGGACAGGGGCGAAAAACTGTTTTTT. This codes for CASSWDRGEKLFF.